Presented here are 9 T cell receptor beta chains from one specimen sequenced in a study of metastatic and nonmetastatic thyroid tumors. From the PCR reads, TCRdb re-called clones with MiXCR. The sample holds 20,000 to 25,000 clones, around 20% seen once. No patient had received any treatment before thyroid surgery. Sequenced: blood. These TCRs come from a female donor with papillary thyroid cancer or a benign thyroid nodule (not recorded which). Some clones in this sample may be carry-over from other donors' samples.

The V gene is TRBV11-2, the J gene TRBJ2-3; TRBD2 matches at 7 bases. This CDR3 contains 15 residues. The germline V gene has CDR1 SGHAT and CDR2 FQNNGV. Trimming removed 1 base from V and 1 base from J; junction bases left unmatched: 2. In DNA, the CDR3 is TGTGCCAGCAGCTTAGGCGGGAGACGCACAGATACGCAGTATTTT. This translates into CASSLGGRRTDTQYF.

As regards this clone: This CDR3 is missing its conserved last phenylalanine or tryptophan, likely due to a read error. The chain has TRBV2 and TRBJ1-6; D is uncertain. This CDR3 contains 12 residues. The ends were cut back, 4 bases at V and 10 bases at J, with 8 bases in the middle. The germline gives CDR1 SNHLY, CDR2 FYNNEI. In nucleotides, the CDR3 is TGTGCCAGCAGTGTGTCGGAGTCACCCCTCCACTGT. This gives the protein CASSVSESPLHC.

This clone counts as medium-sized. This chain connects TRBV27 to TRBJ1-5; possibly TRBD1 for D (5 bases). The germline V gene has CDR1 MNHEY and CDR2 SMNVEV (reference sequence). V was pared by 2 bases and J by 3 bases, with 8 bases between. CDR3 length: 14 amino acids. CDR3 nucleotides: TGTGCCAGCAGTTTACAGGGCATCAATCAGCCCCAGCATTTT. Its protein product is CASSLQGINQPQHF.

This clone appeared many times. This chain joins TRBV7-3 and TRBJ1-4; D call uncertain. This CDR3 has 16 residues. CDR1 and CDR2 from the germline V gene are SGHTA and FQGTGA. The V end was cut by 3 bases, the J end by 0 bases, with 11 bases between. CDR3 sequence reads: CASSFNSNATNEKLFF. CDR3 DNA sequence: TGTGCCAGCAGCTTCAACAGCAATGCAACTAATGAAAAACTGTTTTTT.

The rearrangement links TRBV10-3 to TRBJ2-3; D possibly corresponds to TRBD2 (6 bases). CDR3 size: 18 residues. V shed 3 bases and J shed 1 base, with 20 bases lying between them. From germline, CDR1 is ENHRY and CDR2 SYGVKD. The CDR3 sequence is CAISERLAGRHGTDTQYF. The CDR3 DNA is TGTGCCATCAGTGAAAGGTTGGCGGGAAGACATGGCACAGATACGCAGTATTTT.

This clone is medium-sized within its sample. V is TRBV2 and J is TRBJ1-4; D is perhaps TRBD1 (6 bases). This CDR3 has 15 amino acids. The germline CDR1 and CDR2 sequences are SNHLY and FYNNEI. Between the trimmed V and J ends, which lost 6 bases and 8 bases, there was a span of 19 bases. This CDR3 reads CASRETGQPGEKLFF. Here the CDR3 DNA reads TGTGCCAGCAGGGAAACAGGGCAACCGGGGGAAAAACTGTTTTTT.

As for this clone: At one end, the junction sequence differs from germline, possibly due to a read error. The J gene is TRBJ2-7, the V gene TRBV18; D call uncertain. The germline V gene has CDR1 KGHSH and CDR2 LQKENI. The CDR3 runs to 13 residues. CDR3 nucleotide sequence: TGTGCCAGATCACCACCGAACAGTAACGAGCAGTACTTC. Amino acid sequence: CARSPPNSNEQYF. The full variable domain, in which reference TRBV18 and TRBJ2-7 provide the parts outside the CDR3, is NAGVMQNPRHLVRRRGQEARLRCSPMKGHSHVYWYRQLPEEGLKFMVYLQKENIIDESGMPKERFSAEFPKEGPSILRIQQVVRGDSAAYFCARSPPNSNEQYFGPGTRLTVT.

J is TRBJ1-4 and V is TRBV27; TRBD1 might be the D (6 bases). Germline V lookup: CDR1 MNHEY, CDR2 SMNVEV (reference sequence). The CDR3 contains 14 residues. Deletions cut 6 bases from V and 7 bases from J, with 15 bases between. This CDR3 is CASSSGGGGEKLFF. CDR3 coding DNA: TGTGCCAGCAGCTCCGGGGGGGGCGGTGAAAAACTGTTTTTT.

On this clone: A much larger clone is a single base away; this may be a read error. Other DNA sequences within the sample encode an identical CDR3. The chain recombines TRBV2 with TRBJ1-3; 7 nucleotides match TRBD1. CDR3 length equals 14 residues. Germline CDR1 is SNHLY and CDR2 is FYNNEI. CDR3 sequence reads: CARNTGDSGNTIYF. The CDR3 nucleotides read TGTGCTAGAAATACAGGGGACTCTGGAAACACCATATATTTT.